The rows below give T cell receptor beta chains drawn from one sample of a study of graft-versus-host responses after intestinal transplantation. Their specific antigens are unknown. The method was immunoSEQ multiplex PCR; TCRdb's version includes in-frame clones alone and lacks a portion of them. This sample has about 120,000 clones, with about nine tenths found just once. The sequenced sample was unstimulated CD4+ T cells sorted from spleen or lymph node cells, obtained before intestinal transplant. These receptors all come from a human donor who received an intestinal transplant. Both conserved end residues are part of each CDR3. Fields, in order: D gene, V gene, CDR3 protein. The D gene is left open where the match is weak.

TRBD2	TRBV5-1	CASSPRTSGGYNEQFF
TRBD1	TRBV19	CASSPHRDRRNQPQHF
.	TRBV5-1	CASSLRPRDTDVYNEQFF
TRBD1	TRBV9	CASSATGTGGGETQYF
.	TRBV19	CASSIAHGGYGYTF
TRBD2	TRBV10-3	CAIRTGTSPYRETQYF
.	TRBV7-2	CASSLGTASYNEQFF
TRBD2	TRBV7-9	CASRGLAGTNTGELFF
TRBD2	TRBV7-2	CASSSLAGGYEQYF
.	TRBV6-6	CASSYYSTSTDTQYF
TRBD1	TRBV7-9	CASSPRQGMNTEAFF
TRBD1	TRBV18	CASSPGTGGSPLHF
.	TRBV4-3	CASSQTRLNEKLFF
TRBD1	TRBV29-1	CSAKGQGYEQYF
.	TRBV9	CASSVTSEGDEQFF
TRBD2	TRBV10-2	CATFSGRAGADTQYF
TRBD1	TRBV11-2	CASSSHRGRTGNTIYF
TRBD2	TRBV7-3	CASSSVAGLEAYNEQFF
TRBD2	TRBV28	CASRIAGGPFQETQYF
.	TRBV7-9	CASTSRKGGTQYF
.	TRBV27	CASSLEGTGANVLTF
.	TRBV5-4	CASSLGSSSEQFF
TRBD2	TRBV6-5	CASSRGTSGVNEQFF
TRBD1	TRBV19	CASSMKSTGSDTEAFF
.	TRBV10-3	CAISERTSYNEQFF
.	TRBV11-1	CASSLTGEQYF
.	TRBV15	CATSRGSTRGTGELFF
TRBD2	TRBV29-1	CSAPLAGGVRNEQFF
.	TRBV10-3	CAISIGREGYTF
TRBD2	TRBV27	CASSLAGVYTGELFF
TRBD1	TRBV6-6	CASSAQQGSGNQPQHF
.	TRBV30	CAWSVFSYTGELFF
TRBD1	TRBV14	CASSHKQGKWYEQYF
TRBD1	TRBV15	CATSTLTGVDQPQHF
TRBD2	TRBV7-2	CASSPRLAGGRETQYF
.	TRBV6-6	CASSTFEEDQAFF
.	TRBV19	CASRGGGNEQFF
.	TRBV6-1	CASSEFLQVYGYTF
TRBD1	TRBV7-3	CASSLTGESPLHF
.	TRBV30	CAWSVHANTGELFF
.	TRBV6-5	CASRGSEKLFF
.	TRBV7-9	CASSFAGANQPQHF
.	TRBV25-1	CASSESSDTQYF
.	TRBV5-1	CASSPMGGQETQYF
.	TRBV30	CAWSVDMNTEAFF
.	TRBV6-6	CASSYGGGYGYTF
TRBD1	TRBV2	CASSLRQGDYTGELFF
.	TRBV6-5	CASSYSVTDGYTF
.	TRBV11-2	CASSLSGRAQETQYF
.	TRBV6-1	CASTTGPNTGELFF
TRBD1	TRBV29-1	CSVDTGQGSYEQYF
.	TRBV4-1	CASSQEPGANYGYTF
.	TRBV7-9	CASSPDRPPEKLFF
TRBD2	TRBV11-2	CASSPSGSTQYF
TRBD2	TRBV27	CASSSRQLAGGSSYEQYF